The 9 T cell receptor beta chains below were found in one sample sequenced in a study of OX40 agonist ivuxolimab in advanced cancers. Some clones are missing from TCRdb's copy, which holds only in-frame ones; the method was immunoSEQ multiplex PCR. The table records 70,000 to 95,000 clones, around 90% of them present only once. Source: CD4+ or CD8+ T cells sorted from blood, taken in a trial of the OX40 agonist ivuxolimab. These receptors all stem from an adult with an advanced solid tumor such as melanoma, head and neck, liver or kidney cancer.

The rearrangement uses TRBV14 and TRBJ1-1; 8 bases fit TRBD1. This CDR3 is 20 amino acids long. The junction had 18 bases not matched to a gene; V was cut back by 0 bases and J by 3 bases. Germline V gene sequence: CDR1 SGHDN, CDR2 FVKESK. Here the CDR3 reads CASSQDQTGVSFGLHTEAFF. Written as DNA, the CDR3 is TGTGCCAGCAGCCAAGATCAGACAGGGGTATCTTTTGGTCTGCACACTGAAGCTTTCTTT.

The chain links TRBV18 to TRBJ1-6; 8 nucleotides line up with TRBD1. The CDR3 totals 16 residues. Germline assignment: CDR1 KGHSH and CDR2 LQKENI. V shed 0 bases, J shed 9 bases, and the junction held 7 bases outside the gene matches. CDR3 DNA sequence: TGTGCCAGCTCACCACCCAGGACAGGGACTACTTCACCCCTCCACTTT. Translation: CASSPPRTGTTSPLHF. Filled out from reference TRBV18 and TRBJ1-6, the complete variable domain reads NAGVMQNPRHLVRRRGQEARLRCSPMKGHSHVYWYRQLPEEGLKFMVYLQKENIIDESGMPKERFSAEFPKEGPSILRIQQVVRGDSAAYFCASSPPRTGTTSPLHFGNGTRLTVT.

The J gene is TRBJ1-1, the V gene TRBV18; D unresolved. The CDR3 has 15 amino acids. The ends were cut back, 4 bases at V and 1 base at J, with 13 bases in the middle. The V gene's germline CDR1 is KGHSH and CDR2 LQKENI. The CDR3 sequence is CASSRWGVENTEAFF. CDR3 nucleotide sequence: TGTGCCAGCTCACGCTGGGGAGTGGAGAACACTGAAGCTTTCTTT.

This clone showed up just once. The genes are TRBV9 and TRBJ1-2; D is undetermined. The germline V and J ends were trimmed by 0 bases and 4 bases, with 10 bases remaining between them. There are 14 residues in the CDR3. Germline V CDR1 and CDR2: SGDLS, YYNGEE. CDR3 DNA: TGTGCCAGCAGCGTAGACATGACCCGCTATGGCTACACCTTC. This sequence encodes CASSVDMTRYGYTF. Based on the CDR3 plus reference TRBV9 and TRBJ1-2, the full variable domain is DSGVTQTPKHLITATGQRVTLRCSPRSGDLSVYWYQQSLDQGLQFLIQYYNGEERAKGNILERFSAQQFPDLHSELNLSSLELGDSALYFCASSVDMTRYGYTFGSGTRLTVV.

CDR3 coding DNA: TGTGCCAGCAGTTACTCGATTACGAGGGGGAATGAAAAACTGTTTTTT. Translation: CASSYSITRGNEKLFF. The V gene is TRBV6-5, the J gene TRBJ1-4; tentatively, D is TRBD1 (6 bases). Germline loops: CDR1 MNHEY, CDR2 SVGAGI. With 0 bases removed from V and 5 bases from J, the gap between germline ends came to 13 bases. CDR3 length: 16 residues.

This chain joins TRBV2 and TRBJ1-2, with D possibly matching TRBD1 (5 bases). Looked up from germline, CDR1 is SNHLY and CDR2 is FYNNEI. The CDR3 contains 13 residues. Deletions cut 7 bases from V and 3 bases from J, with 12 bases between. The chain's CDR3 is CASMEGVYYGYTF. CDR3 bases: TGTGCCAGCATGGAAGGGGTCTACTATGGCTACACCTTC.

The rearrangement uses TRBV18 and TRBJ1-2; 9 bases line up with TRBD1. The V and J ends lost 5 bases and 7 bases, in that order; junction bases with no gene match: 11. Germline CDR1 KGHSH, CDR2 LQKENI. This CDR3 comprises 15 residues. The CDR3 protein is CASSTDRGVNRGYTF. The CDR3 DNA reads TGTGCCAGCTCAACCGACAGGGGGGTTAATCGTGGCTACACCTTC.

The chain is built from TRBV5-6 and TRBJ1-6, with TRBD1 identical over 8 bases. The CDR3 has 16 residues. The germline V gene encodes CDR1 SGHDT and CDR2 YYEEEE. Losses at the gene ends were 4 bases for V and 8 bases for J; bases not matched to a gene: 11. DNA of the CDR3: TGTGCCAGCAGCGGGGGGACAGGTGCTGTGGATTCACCCCTCCACTTT. Translating gives CASSGGTGAVDSPLHF. The full variable domain, its missing parts supplied by reference TRBV5-6 and TRBJ1-6, is DAGVTQSPTHLIKTRGQQVTLRCSPKSGHDTVSWYQQALGQGPQFIFQYYEEEERQRGNFPDRFSGHQFPNYSSELNVNALLLGDSALYLCASSGGTGAVDSPLHFGNGTRLTVT.

The genes are TRBV18 and TRBJ2-7; TRBD2 agrees at 11 bases. Germline V lookup: CDR1 KGHSH, CDR2 LQKENI. The CDR3 has 16 residues. Germline trimming cut 2 bases from V and 2 bases from J; bases unmatched to any gene: 5. The CDR3: CASSPVGSGGAYEQYV. CDR3 DNA sequence: TGTGCCAGCTCACCAGTTGGTAGCGGGGGGGCCTACGAGCAGTACGTC.